One TCR beta chain is described in this entry. Its specificity is unknown. In the same sample, other DNA sequences code for this CDR3. The sample comes from a study of siplizumab effects on memory and regulatory T cells. Study findings and constraints: Proliferating Tregs taken from siplizumab cultures were not shown to have a confirmed suppressive function. Sequences below about 10^-5 frequency were poorly captured, limiting mapping of alloreactive clones. Naive versus memory phenotype went unassigned for roughly 80-96% of proliferating CD4+ or CD8+ clones. The study found naive T cells seemingly more diverse than memory cells and seemingly major alloresponse contributors.

Per the germline V gene, CDR1 is SSHAT and CDR2 is FNYEAQ (reference sequence). There are 13 residues in the CDR3. The V end was cut by 6 bases, the J end by 1 base, with 9 bases between. Sequencing was performed with immunoSEQ multiplex PCR; in TCRdb, only in-frame clones are kept and a portion is missing. The sample has some 100,000 clones; about 90% are singletons. The source material was Tregs sorted from blood. The source of this sequence is a human donor in good health. The gene calls are TRBV7-7 and TRBJ1-1, with D perhaps matching TRBD1 (5 bases). The CDR3 nucleotides read TGTGCCAGCAGTTTGGGGCGGAACACTGAAGCTTTCTTT. This encodes CASSLGRNTEAFF.